This note documents a single T cell receptor (beta chain) sequence. What it binds is unknown. This sample was taken from a study of monozygotic twins with inflammatory bowel disease. Nested PCRs of approximately 16 and 10 cycles, two in total, were run on TCRalpha and TCRbeta cDNA. TCRdb reprocessed the 5' RACE reads, keeping one entry per CDR3 protein, no DNA. The listing records 95,000 to 110,000 distinct CDR3 sequences. Study conclusions and caveats: Diversity of TCRbeta measured by inverse Simpson was lower in IBD patients than in healthy co-twins. Fewer shared clonotypes with others were found in IBD patients than in healthy twins, especially with disease activity.

The CDR3 extends over 12 amino acids. Germline CDR1 and CDR2: SGHDN and FVKESK. The sample was blood. The chain recombines TRBV14 with TRBJ1-4. This TCR was recovered from a human donor with ulcerative colitis or Crohn's disease, or a healthy co-twin of an affected twin (not recorded which). This chain's CDR3 is CASSNRPEKLFF.